This passage covers 15 T cell receptor beta chains from one sample sequenced in a study of T cells after yellow fever vaccination. TCRdb reprocessed the 5' RACE reads with MiXCR, giving one entry per CDR3 protein. Altogether fewer than 500,000 distinct CDR3 sequences are present, approximately 18% being singletons, with the ten largest covering 18%. Sequencing was performed on PBMCs, taken before the yellow fever booster vaccination. Receptor source: a young man who received the YFV17D yellow fever vaccine.

This sequence joins TRBV4-1 and TRBJ2-1; 8 bases are shared with TRBD2. CDR3 size: 17 residues. The V gene end was trimmed by 4 bases and the J gene end by 5 bases; junction bases not matched to a gene: 13. Germline loops: CDR1 MGHRA, CDR2 YSYEKL. The chain's CDR3 is CASSPTPPAGDDNEQFF. The CDR3 nucleotides are TGCGCCAGCAGCCCGACTCCACCAGCGGGGGACGACAATGAGCAGTTCTTC.

This clonotype was seen a few times. V is TRBV5-1 and J is TRBJ2-5, with TRBD1 matching 9 bases. The CDR3 spans 17 residues. CDR1 is SGHRS, CDR2 YFSETQ, per germline. Trimming cost V 4 bases and J 5 bases; bases outside gene matches: 15. The DNA of the CDR3 is TGCGCCAGCAGCCCCGATGGGGGACAGGGAATCGTCGAGACCCAGTACTTC. Its protein is CASSPDGGQGIVETQYF.

This chain joins TRBV12-3 or TRBV12-4 and TRBJ2-3; D may be TRBD2 (6 bases). The CDR3 runs 14 residues. Trimming took 7 bases from V and 3 from J, leaving 14 bases between them. The CDR3 protein is CASIPIAETDTQYF. The DNA for the CDR3 is TGTGCCAGCATCCCAATAGCGGAGACAGATACGCAGTATTTT.

In this sample, this clonotype turned up a few times. The chain links TRBV6-4 to TRBJ1-6; unclear D gene. Germline values: CDR1 MRHNA, CDR2 SNTAGT. Trimming left V 5 bases short and J 10 bases short, with 15 bases between. This CDR3 is built from 14 residues. The chain's CDR3 is CASSLDAMGSPLHF. DNA for the CDR3: TGTGCCAGCAGTTTGGACGCTATGGGGTCACCCCTCCACTTT.

The chain has TRBV4-1 and TRBJ2-7, with D unresolved. CDR1 and CDR2 from the germline V gene are MGHRA and YSYEKL. The CDR3 is made up of 14 amino acids. Trimming left V 1 base short and J 7 bases short, with 14 bases between. This CDR3 reads CASSQVVGPEEQYV. The CDR3 nucleotides read TGCGCCAGCAGCCAAGTCGTAGGGCCTGAAGAGCAGTACGTC.

This clonotype has a handful of counts. V is TRBV10-3 and J is TRBJ2-1; 8 nucleotides align to TRBD2. From germline, CDR1 is ENHRY and CDR2 SYGVKD. Trimming took 2 bases from V and 9 from J; bases not matched to a gene: 9. The CDR3 contains 15 residues. This chain's CDR3 is CAISEGSGGPAEQFF. Here the CDR3 DNA reads TGTGCCATCAGTGAGGGTTCGGGGGGGCCCGCTGAGCAGTTCTTC.

This clonotype was recorded a few times. J is TRBJ2-3 and V is TRBV5-1; possibly TRBD2 for D (6 bases). Trimming took 2 bases from V and 2 from J, leaving 9 bases between them. This CDR3 is 14 amino acids long. Germline lookup yields CDR1 SGHRS and CDR2 YFSETQ. This CDR3 reads CASSFGDSTDTQYF. Here the CDR3 DNA reads TGCGCCAGCAGCTTCGGGGACTCCACAGATACGCAGTATTTT. Together with reference TRBV5-1 and TRBJ2-3, the CDR3 gives the full variable domain: KAGVTQTPRYLIKTRGQQVTLSCSPISGHRSVSWYQQTPGQGLQFLFEYFSETQRNKGNFPGRFSGRQFSNSRSEMNVSTLELGDSALYLCASSFGDSTDTQYFGPGTRLTVL.

Only a few counts were recorded for this clonotype. The genes are TRBV29-1 and TRBJ2-1, with D hard to call. Germline loops: CDR1 SQVTM, CDR2 ANQGSEA. CDR3 size: 10 residues. V was pared by 4 bases and J by 7 bases, with 5 bases between. DNA of the CDR3: TGCAGCGTTGGTGATAATGAGCAGTTCTTC. This gives the protein CSVGDNEQFF.

The rearrangement joins TRBV4-1 to TRBJ2-2; the match to TRBD2 covers 10 bases. CDR3 size: 18 residues. Per germline, CDR1 MGHRA and CDR2 YSYEKL. The V segment lost 0 bases and the J segment 4 bases; nucleotides outside the gene matches: 8. Here the CDR3 reads CASSQETAGGYGTGELFF. In DNA form, the CDR3 reads TGCGCCAGCAGCCAAGAAACAGCGGGGGGGTACGGCACCGGGGAGCTGTTTTTT.

The sample holds many counts of this clonotype. The chain links TRBV7-9 to TRBJ2-1; perhaps TRBD2 as D (5 bases). The germline V and J ends were trimmed by 5 bases and 6 bases, with 17 bases remaining between them. CDR1 and CDR2 (germline): SEHNR, FQNEAQ (reference sequence). The CDR3 is 15 amino acids. Here the CDR3 reads CASSEVASLLNEQFF. DNA of the CDR3: TGTGCCAGCAGCGAGGTGGCTAGCTTACTCAATGAGCAGTTCTTC.

The chain carries TRBV5-1 and TRBJ2-7; no reliable D call. The CDR3 contains 15 residues. From germline, CDR1 is SGHRS and CDR2 YFSETQ. Between the trimmed V and J ends, which lost 3 bases and 7 bases, there was a span of 20 bases. This chain's CDR3 is CASSSYRVGDGEQYF. The DNA for the CDR3 is TGCGCCAGCAGCTCATACCGGGTAGGTGACGGGGAGCAGTACTTC.

V and J are TRBV29-1 and TRBJ2-3, with 11 bases identical to TRBD2. V lost 2 bases and J lost 1; bases outside the gene matches: 2. This CDR3 is built from 15 residues. Per the germline V gene, CDR1 is SQVTM and CDR2 is ANQGSEA. For the CDR3, the DNA is TGCAGCGTTGAAAAGACTAGCGGGGGCACAGATACGCAGTATTTT. Amino acid sequence: CSVEKTSGGTDTQYF.

This clonotype was picked up a small number of times. The chain combines TRBV4-1 with TRBJ2-4, with 9 positions matching TRBD2. V lost 0 bases to trimming and J lost 5 bases; unmatched junction nucleotides: 8. The CDR3 is 17 amino acids. The V gene's germline CDR1 is MGHRA and CDR2 YSYEKL. CDR3 region: CASSQDPSGGPQNIQYF. CDR3 DNA sequence: TGCGCCAGCAGCCAAGATCCGAGCGGGGGGCCGCAAAACATTCAGTACTTC.

This clonotype was seen a single time. The J gene is TRBJ1-3, the V gene TRBV4-1, with a weak D call TRBD1 (5 bases). This CDR3 is 15 amino acids long. Germline V gives CDR1 MGHRA, CDR2 YSYEKL. Trimming stripped 0 bases from V and 9 bases from J, with 15 bases between. DNA for the CDR3: TGCGCCAGCAGCCAAGATTACGAGGGGCTACCCACCATATATTTT. Protein sequence: CASSQDYEGLPTIYF.

The rearrangement joins TRBV6-6 to TRBJ1-2; the D is unclear. The CDR3 extends over 13 amino acids. Looked up from germline, CDR1 is MNHNY and CDR2 is SVGAGI (reference sequence). Trimming left V 4 bases short and J 0 bases short, with 6 bases between. CDR3: CASSLGTNYGYTF. The CDR3 DNA is TGTGCCAGCAGTTTGGGTACTAACTATGGCTACACCTTC.